The 26 T cell receptor beta chains below were found in one sample sequenced in a study of blood T cells in healthy people across ages. Primers used in a second PCR of about 6 to 11 cycles were a sample-barcoded 5' primer and a J-beta primer mix. TCRdb re-called the 5' RACE reads with MiXCR, one entry per CDR3 protein. The repertoire holds 850,000 to 950,000 distinct CDR3 sequences, 29% seen once, with approximately 15% in the top ten. Source material: blood. Receptor source: a woman older than 75 in good health.

This clonotype was seen repeatedly, ten times or more. The chain joins TRBV4-3 to TRBJ2-5; 12 nucleotides match TRBD2. Per the germline V gene, CDR1 is LGHNA and CDR2 is YSLEER. Losses at the gene ends were 0 bases for V and 4 bases for J; bases not matched to a gene: 6. The CDR3 runs 17 residues. CDR3 residues: CASSQDPPGLAGETQYF. CDR3 nucleotides: TGCGCCAGCAGCCAAGATCCGCCGGGACTAGCGGGAGAGACCCAGTACTTC.

V and J are TRBV20-1 and TRBJ1-1; no firm D call. The CDR3 loop spans 13 amino acids. V shed 3 bases and J shed 2 bases, with 10 bases lying between them. CDR1 is DFQATT and CDR2 is SNEGSKA in the germline V gene (reference sequence). CDR3 DNA sequence: TGCAGTGCTAGTCGCAGATTAAACACTGAAGCTTTCTTT. It yields the protein CSASRRLNTEAFF.

This clonotype was counted at least ten times. The V and J genes are TRBV4-1 and TRBJ2-5; 8 nucleotides match TRBD1. The CDR3 is 16 amino acids. The ends lost 5 bases at V and 1 base at J; junction bases unmatched: 9. Germline loops: CDR1 MGHRA, CDR2 YSYEKL. CDR3 nucleotide sequence: TGCGCCAGCAGCTCAACAGGGGGGACTCCCCAAGAGACCCAGTACTTC. Translation: CASSSTGGTPQETQYF.

This clonotype was seen repeatedly, ten times or more. The J gene is TRBJ2-3, the V gene TRBV6-5; 8 bases are a match to TRBD2. After removal of 5 bases from V and 7 bases from J, the junction contained 14 bases not matched to a gene. Per the germline V gene, CDR1 is MNHEY and CDR2 is SVGAGI. The length of the CDR3 is 16 residues. The CDR3 sequence is CASSPRTSLTPNTQYF. Written as DNA, the CDR3 is TGTGCCAGCAGTCCACGGACTAGCCTTACCCCAAATACGCAGTATTTT.

This clonotype was observed once. CDR3 in DNA: TGTGCCAGCAGCGGGGGGCGGTTGCCCTACGAGCAGTACTTC. This encodes CASSGGRLPYEQYF. V is TRBV3-1 and J is TRBJ2-7; D tentatively fits TRBD1 or TRBD2 (6 bases each). Germline V gene sequence: CDR1 LGHDT, CDR2 YNNKEL (reference sequence). This CDR3 has 14 residues. The ends were cut back, 5 bases at V and 2 bases at J, with 13 bases in the middle.

CDR3 sequence: CSGSGRRIEGYTF. Here the CDR3 DNA reads TGCAGCGGATCGGGACGTCGCATAGAAGGCTACACCTTC. The rearrangement joins TRBV29-1 to TRBJ1-2; a possible D gene is TRBD1 (5 bases). CDR1 and CDR2 (germline): SQVTM, ANQGSEA. The CDR3 has 13 amino acids. V lost 7 bases to trimming and J lost 8 bases, with 20 bases between them.

This clonotype was found many times. The V gene is TRBV20-1, the J gene TRBJ1-1, with D tentatively TRBD1 (5 bases). This CDR3 spans 18 amino acids. The V gene lost 0 bases and the J gene lost 6 bases, with 26 bases spanning the gap. Germline assignment: CDR1 DFQATT and CDR2 SNEGSKA (reference sequence). CDR3 nucleotide sequence: TGCAGTGCTAGAGATCCAATTCGCAGGCGACCGGGGACGGCTGAAGCTTTCTTT. This sequence encodes CSARDPIRRRPGTAEAFF.

In this sample, this clonotype turned up a few times. This rearrangement joins TRBV28 to TRBJ1-5, with a weak D call TRBD1 (6 bases). Germline loops: CDR1 MDHEN, CDR2 SYDVKM. The CDR3 runs to 16 residues. Trimming removed 4 bases from V and 6 bases from J, with 19 bases in between. CDR3: CASSYPKQGSTQPQHF. CDR3 DNA sequence: TGTGCCAGCAGTTACCCTAAACAGGGATCGACTCAGCCCCAGCATTTT.

This clonotype has a handful of counts. A much larger clone differs by one base, so this may be a read error. The V gene is TRBV2, the J gene TRBJ2-1; D may be TRBD1 or TRBD2 (5 bases each). The CDR3 has 14 residues. V was trimmed by 6 bases and J by 6 bases, leaving 15 bases between them. The germline gives CDR1 SNHLY, CDR2 FYNNEI. The CDR3 nucleotides read TGTGCCAGCAGCCGGGACCAAACAAGCAATGAGCAGTTCTTC. Protein product: CASSRDQTSNEQFF. The variable domain in full, with the rest retrieved from reference TRBV2 and TRBJ2-1, is EPEVTQTPSHQVTQMGQEVILRCVPISNHLYFYWYRQILGQKVEFLVSFYNNEISEKSEIFDDQFSVERPDGSNFTLKIRSTKLEDSAMYFCASSRDQTSNEQFFGPGTRLTVL.

In its sample, this clonotype was seen a few times. This may be a read error: a much more frequent sequence differs by one nucleotide. The rearrangement links TRBV7-2 to TRBJ2-5; 7 positions agree with TRBD2. The CDR3 is 16 amino acids. Germline assignment: CDR1 SGHTA and CDR2 FQGNSA. The V gene end was trimmed by 5 bases and the J gene end by 11 bases; junction bases not matched to a gene: 20. In DNA, the CDR3 is TGTGCCAGCAGCCTCAGCAACGGAGCGGGGCTTGTTGAGCAGTACTTC. Residues: CASSLSNGAGLVEQYF.

This clonotype was picked up a small number of times. This chain links TRBV9 with TRBJ2-6, with 13 bases that match TRBD2. The CDR3 has 22 amino acids. Germline V CDR1 and CDR2: SGDLS, YYNGEE. The ends lost 0 bases at V and 2 bases at J; junction bases unmatched: 14. DNA for the CDR3: TGTGCCAGCAGCGTAGAGATTCCGGGACTAGCGGGGCATAACCCTGGGGCCAACGTCCTGACTTTC. This codes for CASSVEIPGLAGHNPGANVLTF.

The rearrangement uses TRBV9 and TRBJ2-3, with D perhaps TRBD2 (6 bases). CDR1 is SGDLS and CDR2 is YYNGEE in the germline V gene. Trimming left V 0 bases short and J 14 bases short, with 19 bases between. The CDR3 spans 14 residues. This CDR3 reads CASSVGYQEGRRYF. CDR3 DNA: TGTGCCAGCAGCGTAGGCTATCAGGAGGGGCGCAGGTATTTT.

This clonotype appeared many times. This chain links TRBV7-2 with TRBJ2-5, with 8 bases lining up with TRBD2. V gave up 2 bases and J gave up 2 bases; unmatched junction bases: 7. The CDR3 loop spans 16 amino acids. Germline CDR1 reads SGHTA; CDR2 reads FQGNSA. The CDR3 bases are TGTGCCAGCAGCTTAACCCTAGCGGGCGGACAAGAGACCCAGTACTTC. Translating gives CASSLTLAGGQETQYF.

This clonotype was recorded many times. The chain combines TRBV30 with TRBJ2-1, with D uncertain. CDR1 is GTSNPN and CDR2 is SVGIG in the germline V gene (reference sequence). This CDR3 spans 13 amino acids. Deletions cut 2 bases from V and 4 bases from J, with 9 bases between. The CDR3 DNA reads as TGTGCCTGGAGTTTCGGCCAGTACAATGAGCAGTTCTTC. This sequence encodes CAWSFGQYNEQFF.

This clonotype was seen ten or more times. The chain uses TRBV6-6 and TRBJ2-5, with D perhaps matching TRBD1 (5 bases). V lost 2 bases and J 4 bases, leaving 8 bases between the germline ends. The CDR3 has 13 residues. CDR1 is MNHNY, CDR2 SVGAGI, per germline (reference sequence). Here the CDR3 reads CASSYGRAETQYF. CDR3 nucleotides: TGTGCCAGCAGTTACGGCAGGGCAGAGACCCAGTACTTC.

Regarding this clonotype: Given a much more abundant clone one base away, this may be a read error. This chain connects TRBV6-1 to TRBJ1-2; no clear D gene. The germline V and J ends were trimmed by 7 bases and 2 bases, with 8 bases remaining between them. CDR1 and CDR2 (germline): MNHNS, SASEGT. CDR3 length: 12 amino acids. The CDR3 DNA is TGTGCCAGCACCGCCCACAACTATGGCTACACCTTC. Encoded protein: CASTAHNYGYTF.

In its sample, this clonotype was seen many times. The chain is built from TRBV30 and TRBJ2-1, with D perhaps TRBD1 or TRBD2 (5 bases each). The CDR3 spans 21 residues. Germline-derived CDR1 and CDR2 are GTSNPN and SVGIG (reference sequence). V dropped 3 bases and J dropped 8 bases, with 38 bases sitting between them. The CDR3 DNA reads TGTGCCTGGAGCGCTACTCCGGGACCCGGAAAAAAATTGCCTCAAATTTATGAGCAGTTCTTC. Translating gives CAWSATPGPGKKLPQIYEQFF.

This clonotype was seen many times. This sequence joins TRBV5-5 and TRBJ2-3; the D is unclear. V was shortened by 0 bases and J by 2 bases, with 10 bases between the two germline ends. The CDR3 runs to 15 residues. Germline CDR1 is SGHKS and CDR2 is YYEKEE (reference sequence). The CDR3 DNA sequence: TGTGCCAGCAGCTTGGACTCTTTTCCCACAGATACGCAGTATTTT. Amino acids: CASSLDSFPTDTQYF.

This clonotype was found many times. The chain is built from TRBV3-1 and TRBJ1-6; the D is unclear. The CDR3 totals 17 residues. Germline CDR1 reads LGHDT; CDR2 reads YNNKEL (reference sequence). The V gene lost 1 base and the J gene lost 0 bases, with 10 bases spanning the gap. CDR3: CASSQVAYSSYNSPLHF. The CDR3 coding sequence is TGTGCCAGCAGCCAAGTAGCATACAGCTCCTATAATTCACCCCTCCACTTT.

J is TRBJ2-7 and V is TRBV4-1; D is unclear. Between the trimmed V and J ends, which lost 0 bases and 2 bases, there was a span of 14 bases. The CDR3 consists of 16 residues. The germline CDR1 and CDR2 sequences are MGHRA and YSYEKL. CDR3 coding DNA: TGCGCCAGCAGCCAAGATAGAGGTGGGCAGGCCTACGAGCAGTACTTC. The encoded protein is CASSQDRGGQAYEQYF.

Concerning this clonotype itself: With a much larger clone just one base away, this may be a read error. The V gene is TRBV7-9, the J gene TRBJ2-5, with a weak D call TRBD2 (5 bases). This CDR3 is 15 amino acids long. Germline CDR1 and CDR2: SEHNR and FQNEAQ (reference sequence). CDR3 loop: CSSSNHGVVGETQYF. The CDR3 DNA reads TGTTCCAGCAGCAACCACGGGGTAGTCGGAGAGACCCAGTACTTC.

This clonotype has ten or more counts. The chain combines TRBV12-3 or TRBV12-4 with TRBJ2-3; 9 nucleotides align to TRBD2. The V and J ends lost 1 base and 3 bases, in that order; junction bases with no gene match: 2. The CDR3 has 15 amino acids. This chain's CDR3 is CASSLERGVTDTQYF. Here the CDR3 DNA reads TGTGCCAGCAGTTTAGAGCGGGGGGTGACAGATACGCAGTATTTT.

The J gene is TRBJ1-1, the V gene TRBV20-1; TRBD1 is a possible D gene (6 bases). Trimming pared 3 bases from V and 1 base from J, leaving 12 bases between. Germline CDR1 reads DFQATT; CDR2 reads SNEGSKA (reference sequence). The CDR3 runs to 14 residues. CDR3 bases: TGCAGTGCTAGCCGTAACAGGGCGAACACTGAAGCTTTCTTT. It codes for CSASRNRANTEAFF.

This clonotype was seen many times. This rearrangement joins TRBV20-1 to TRBJ2-3; weak D call: TRBD1 (5 bases). V lost 6 bases and J lost 5, with 18 bases in between. CDR3 length: 14 amino acids. Per germline, CDR1 DFQATT and CDR2 SNEGSKA (reference sequence). As DNA, the CDR3 is TGCAGTGCCCTTTCTCGGAAGGGGCAAGATACGCAGTATTTT. Translating it yields CSALSRKGQDTQYF.

The sample holds many counts of this clonotype. This sequence joins TRBV10-1 and TRBJ2-4; D remains unclear. Germline CDR1 is WNHNN and CDR2 is SYGVQD (reference sequence). The CDR3 covers 16 residues. Trimming cost V 9 bases and J 1 base, with 19 bases left between them. Here the CDR3 reads CARNVIDPLAKNIQYF. In nucleotides, the CDR3 is TGCGCCAGAAACGTGATAGACCCGCTTGCCAAAAACATTCAGTACTTC.

This clonotype was found once. The rearrangement uses TRBV12-3 or TRBV12-4 and TRBJ2-3, with 10 positions matching TRBD2. Trimming took 1 base from V and 6 from J; bases not matched to a gene: 10. This CDR3 is 17 amino acids long. The CDR3: CASSLDSGGPPGDTQYF. In nucleotides, the CDR3 is TGTGCCAGCAGTTTAGATAGCGGGGGGCCCCCCGGGGATACGCAGTATTTT.